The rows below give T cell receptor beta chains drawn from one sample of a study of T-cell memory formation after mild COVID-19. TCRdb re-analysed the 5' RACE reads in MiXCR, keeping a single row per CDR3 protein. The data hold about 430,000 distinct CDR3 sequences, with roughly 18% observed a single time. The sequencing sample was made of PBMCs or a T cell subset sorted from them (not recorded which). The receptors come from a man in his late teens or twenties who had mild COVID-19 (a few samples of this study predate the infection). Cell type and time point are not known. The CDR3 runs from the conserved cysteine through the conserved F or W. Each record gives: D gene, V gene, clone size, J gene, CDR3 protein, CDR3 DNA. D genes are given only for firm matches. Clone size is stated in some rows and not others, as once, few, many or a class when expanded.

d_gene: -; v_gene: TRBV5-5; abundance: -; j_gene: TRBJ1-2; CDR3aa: CASSSQGHYGYTF; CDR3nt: TGTGCCAGCAGCTCCCAGGGGCACTATGGCTACACCTTC
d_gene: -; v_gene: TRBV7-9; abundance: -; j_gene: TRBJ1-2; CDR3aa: CASSLAQLYGYTF; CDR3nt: TGTGCCAGCAGCTTGGCACAGCTCTATGGCTACACCTTC
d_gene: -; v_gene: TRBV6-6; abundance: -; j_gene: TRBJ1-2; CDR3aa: CASSPPRPSNYGYTF; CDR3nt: TGTGCCAGCAGCCCCCCCCGTCCGTCTAACTATGGCTACACCTTC
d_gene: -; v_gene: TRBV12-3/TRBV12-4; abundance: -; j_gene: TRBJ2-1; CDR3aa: CASSLDTVGYNEQFF; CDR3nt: TGTGCCAGCAGTTTAGACACGGTCGGTTACAATGAGCAGTTCTTC
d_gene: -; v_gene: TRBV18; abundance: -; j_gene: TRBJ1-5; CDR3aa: CASSPSAVENQPQHF; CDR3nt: TGTGCCAGCTCCCCCTCGGCGGTAGAGAATCAGCCCCAGCATTTT
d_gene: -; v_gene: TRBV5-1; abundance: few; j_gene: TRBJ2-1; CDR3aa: CASSLLGRLDNEQFF; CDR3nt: TGCGCCAGCAGCTTGTTGGGCCGGTTGGACAATGAGCAGTTCTTC
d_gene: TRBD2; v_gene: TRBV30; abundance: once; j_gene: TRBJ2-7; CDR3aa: CAWSVGLDYEQYF; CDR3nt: TGTGCCTGGAGTGTAGGACTAGACTACGAGCAGTACTTC
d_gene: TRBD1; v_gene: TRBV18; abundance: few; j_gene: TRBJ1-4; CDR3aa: CASSRDSYEEKLFF; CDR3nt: TGTGCCAGCTCACGGGACAGCTACGAAGAAAAACTGTTTTTT
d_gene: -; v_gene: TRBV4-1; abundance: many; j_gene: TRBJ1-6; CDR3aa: CASSQGSSYNSPLHF; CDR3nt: TGCGCCAGCAGCCAAGGGAGCTCCTATAATTCACCCCTCCACTTT
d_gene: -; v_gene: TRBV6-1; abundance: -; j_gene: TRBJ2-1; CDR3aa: CASSESSYEQFF; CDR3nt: TGTGCCAGCAGTGAAAGTAGCTATGAGCAGTTCTTC
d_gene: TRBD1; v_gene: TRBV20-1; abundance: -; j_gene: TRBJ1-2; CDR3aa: CSAGDRGFYGYTF; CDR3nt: TGCAGTGCTGGGGACAGGGGATTTTATGGCTACACCTTC
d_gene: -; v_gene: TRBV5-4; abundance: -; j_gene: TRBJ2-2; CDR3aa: CASSRDTSTGELFF; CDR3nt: TGTGCCAGCAGCAGGGACACCAGCACCGGGGAGCTGTTTTTT
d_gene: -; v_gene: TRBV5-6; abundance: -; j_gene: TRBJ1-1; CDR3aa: CASSLGFRLNTEAFF; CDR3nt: TGTGCCAGCAGCTTGGGGTTCCGTTTGAACACTGAAGCTTTCTTT
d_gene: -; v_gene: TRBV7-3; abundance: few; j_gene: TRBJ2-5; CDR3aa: CASSSDRSGTQYF; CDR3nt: TGTGCCAGCAGCTCCGACAGGTCTGGGACCCAGTACTTC
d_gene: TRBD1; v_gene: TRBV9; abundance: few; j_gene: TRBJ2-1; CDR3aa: CASSPTGGRNEQFF; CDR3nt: TGTGCCAGCAGCCCAACAGGGGGCCGCAATGAGCAGTTCTTC
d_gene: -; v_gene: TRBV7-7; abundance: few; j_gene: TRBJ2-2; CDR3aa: CASSLGRTGELFF; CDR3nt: TGTGCTAGCAGCTTAGGCAGGACCGGGGAGCTGTTTTTT
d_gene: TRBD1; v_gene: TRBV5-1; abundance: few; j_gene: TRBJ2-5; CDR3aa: CASRSTGGQETQYF; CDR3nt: TGCGCCAGCAGATCAACAGGGGGCCAAGAGACCCAGTACTTC
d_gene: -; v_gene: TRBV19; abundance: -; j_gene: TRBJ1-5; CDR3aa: CASRDPLRASNQPQHF; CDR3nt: TGTGCCAGTAGGGACCCTCTAAGGGCTAGCAATCAGCCCCAGCATTTT
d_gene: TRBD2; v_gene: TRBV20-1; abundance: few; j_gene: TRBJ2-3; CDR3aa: CSASDVAGTDTQYF; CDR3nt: TGCAGTGCTAGCGACGTAGCGGGGACAGATACGCAGTATTTT
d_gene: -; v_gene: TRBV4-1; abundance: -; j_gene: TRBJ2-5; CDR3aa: CASSQGGLVETQYF; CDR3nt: TGCGCCAGCAGCCAAGGGGGACTGGTCGAGACCCAGTACTTC
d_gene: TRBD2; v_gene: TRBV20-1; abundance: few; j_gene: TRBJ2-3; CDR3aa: CSARLGTSGGIWSTDTQYF; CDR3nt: TGCAGTGCTAGACTTGGGACTAGCGGGGGGATCTGGAGCACAGATACGCAGTATTTT
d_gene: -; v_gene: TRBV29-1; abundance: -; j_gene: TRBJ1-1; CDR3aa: CSARAVNTEAFF; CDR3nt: TGCAGCGCTCGAGCGGTGAACACTGAAGCTTTCTTT
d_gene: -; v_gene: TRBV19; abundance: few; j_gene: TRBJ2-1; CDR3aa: CASSNGHLFYNEQFF; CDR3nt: TGTGCCAGTAGTAATGGACACCTGTTCTACAATGAGCAGTTCTTC
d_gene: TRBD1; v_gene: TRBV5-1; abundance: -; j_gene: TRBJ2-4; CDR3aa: CASTRDREENIQYF; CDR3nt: TGCGCCAGCACCCGGGACAGGGAGGAAAACATTCAGTACTTC
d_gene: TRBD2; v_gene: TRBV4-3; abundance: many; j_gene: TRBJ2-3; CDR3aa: CASSQGASGFSTDTQYF; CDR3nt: TGCGCCAGCAGCCAAGGGGCTAGCGGGTTTAGCACAGATACGCAGTATTTT
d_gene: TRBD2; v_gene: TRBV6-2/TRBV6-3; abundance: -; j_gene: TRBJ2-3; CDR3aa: CASSSLAGAVTDTQYF; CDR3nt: TGTGCCAGCAGTAGCCTAGCGGGGGCCGTCACAGATACGCAGTATTTT
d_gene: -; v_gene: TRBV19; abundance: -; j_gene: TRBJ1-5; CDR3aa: CASSIDWADSNQPQHF; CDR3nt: TGTGCCAGTAGTATAGATTGGGCGGATAGCAATCAGCCCCAGCATTTT
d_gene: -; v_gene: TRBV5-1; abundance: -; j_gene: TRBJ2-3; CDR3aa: CASSLPRTSRDTQYF; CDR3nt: TGCGCCAGCAGCTTGCCTCGGACCTCGAGGGATACGCAGTATTTT
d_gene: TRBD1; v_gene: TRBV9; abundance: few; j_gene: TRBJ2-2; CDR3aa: CASSVRGQGGTGELFF; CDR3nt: TGTGCCAGCAGCGTTCGGGGACAGGGTGGGACCGGGGAGCTGTTTTTT
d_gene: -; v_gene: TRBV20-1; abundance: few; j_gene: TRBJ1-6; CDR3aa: CSARDRWSSYNSPLHF; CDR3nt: TGCAGTGCTAGAGATCGATGGAGCTCCTATAATTCACCCCTCCACTTT
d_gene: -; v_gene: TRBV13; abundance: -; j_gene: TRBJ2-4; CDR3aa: CASSSAGAQLAKNIQYF; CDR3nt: TGTGCCAGCAGCTCCGCCGGAGCCCAACTAGCCAAAAACATTCAGTACTTC
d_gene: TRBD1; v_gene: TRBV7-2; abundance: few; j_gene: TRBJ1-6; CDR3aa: CASSETGTVSPLHF; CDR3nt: TGTGCCAGCAGCGAGACCGGGACAGTTTCACCCCTCCACTTT